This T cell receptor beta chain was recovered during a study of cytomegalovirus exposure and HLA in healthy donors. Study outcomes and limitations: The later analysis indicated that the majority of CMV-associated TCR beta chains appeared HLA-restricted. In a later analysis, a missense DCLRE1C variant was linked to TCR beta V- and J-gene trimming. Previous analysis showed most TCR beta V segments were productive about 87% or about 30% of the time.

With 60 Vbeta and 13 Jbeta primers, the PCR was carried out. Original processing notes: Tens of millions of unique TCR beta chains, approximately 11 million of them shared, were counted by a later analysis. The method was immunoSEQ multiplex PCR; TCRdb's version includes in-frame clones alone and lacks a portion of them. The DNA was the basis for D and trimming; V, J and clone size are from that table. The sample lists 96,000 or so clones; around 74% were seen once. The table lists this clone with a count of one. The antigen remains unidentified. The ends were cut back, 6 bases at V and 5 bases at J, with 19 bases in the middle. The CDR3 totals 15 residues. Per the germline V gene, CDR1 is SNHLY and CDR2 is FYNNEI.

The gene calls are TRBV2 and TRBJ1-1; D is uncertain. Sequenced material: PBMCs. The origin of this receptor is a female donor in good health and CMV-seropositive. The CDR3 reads CASSRDVVWTTEAFF. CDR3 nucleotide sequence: TGTGCCAGCAGCCGAGACGTGGTATGGACTACTGAAGCTTTCTTT.